This T cell receptor (beta chain) comes out of a study of a mutant IDH1 vaccine in newly diagnosed glioma. Study summary: Vaccinations, eight in total, occurred in weeks 1, 3, 5, 7, 11, 15, 19, 23. Beforehand, treatment had been radiotherapy, temozolomide, or both; the majority received both. Study results and caveats: Patients showed vaccine-induced immune responses at a rate of around 94%.

Trimming took 4 bases from V and 3 from J, leaving 9 bases between them. This CDR3 has 13 amino acids. CDR1 SNHLY and CDR2 FYNNEI come from the germline V gene. As for this clone: Its antigen is not known.

Here immunoSEQ multiplex PCR was the method, and the copy in TCRdb shows in-frame clones only, minus some. The data hold tens of thousands of clones, with approximately 85% observed a single time. As to time point: week 23, last vaccination. Each dose delivered 300 ug of mutant IDH1 20-mer peptide subcutaneously with imiquimod. This rearrangement joins TRBV2 to TRBJ1-1; D remains ambiguous. The sequence was collected from a man aged 25 to 40 with glioma. Some clones in this sample may be carry-over from other donors' samples. This specimen consisted of PBMCs, obtained from a glioma patient whose treatment included an IDH1 peptide vaccine. The CDR3 nucleotides are TGTGCCAGCAGTGTTAGGTTTGACACTGAAGCTTTCTTT. This sequence encodes CASSVRFDTEAFF.